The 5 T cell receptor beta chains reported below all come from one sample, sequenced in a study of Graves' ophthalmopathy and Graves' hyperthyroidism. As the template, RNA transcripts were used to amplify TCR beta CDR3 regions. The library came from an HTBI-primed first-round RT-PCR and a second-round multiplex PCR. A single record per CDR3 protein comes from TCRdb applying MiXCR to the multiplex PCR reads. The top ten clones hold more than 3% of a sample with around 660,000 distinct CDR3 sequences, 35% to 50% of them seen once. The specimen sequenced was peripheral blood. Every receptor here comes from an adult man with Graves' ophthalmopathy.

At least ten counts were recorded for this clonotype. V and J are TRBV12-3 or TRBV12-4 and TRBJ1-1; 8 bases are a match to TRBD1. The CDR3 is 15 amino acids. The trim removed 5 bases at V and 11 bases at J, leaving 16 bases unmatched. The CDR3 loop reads CASSTRQGPSGWAFF. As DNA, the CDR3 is TGTGCCAGCAGTACACGACAGGGGCCCAGCGGGTGGGCTTTCTTT.

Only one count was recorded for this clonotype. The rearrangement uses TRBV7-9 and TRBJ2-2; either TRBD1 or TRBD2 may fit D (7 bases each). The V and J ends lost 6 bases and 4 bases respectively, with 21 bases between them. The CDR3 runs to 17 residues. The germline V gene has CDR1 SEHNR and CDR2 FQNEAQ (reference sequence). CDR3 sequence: CASSQPDPGGGTGELFF. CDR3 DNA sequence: TGTGCCAGCAGTCAACCAGACCCAGGGGGGGGCACCGGGGAGCTGTTTTTT.

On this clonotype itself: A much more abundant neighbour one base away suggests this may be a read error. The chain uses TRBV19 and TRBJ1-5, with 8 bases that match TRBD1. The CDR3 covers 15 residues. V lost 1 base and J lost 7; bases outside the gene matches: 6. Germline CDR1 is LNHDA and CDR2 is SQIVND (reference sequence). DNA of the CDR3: TGTGCCAGTAGTATAGGTGGGCAGGGGGCGCAGCCCCAGCATTTT. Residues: CASSIGGQGAQPQHF.

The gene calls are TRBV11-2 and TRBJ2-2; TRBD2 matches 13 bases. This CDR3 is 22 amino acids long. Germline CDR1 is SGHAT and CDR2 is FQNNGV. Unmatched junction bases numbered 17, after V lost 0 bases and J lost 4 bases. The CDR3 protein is CASSLEAGGWTSGRVGTGELFF. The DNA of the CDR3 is TGTGCCAGCAGCTTAGAGGCAGGGGGATGGACTAGCGGGAGAGTGGGCACCGGGGAGCTGTTTTTT. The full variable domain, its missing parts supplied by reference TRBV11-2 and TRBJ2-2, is EAGVAQSPRYKIIEKRQSVAFWCNPISGHATLYWYQQILGQGPKLLIQFQNNGVVDDSQLPKDRFSAERLKGVDSTLKIQPAKLEDSAVYLCASSLEAGGWTSGRVGTGELFFGEGSRLTVL.

CDR3 loop: CASSPPGGEKLFF. In DNA form, the CDR3 reads TGTGCCAGCAGCCCCCCAGGGGGCGAAAAACTGTTTTTT. This chain links TRBV7-8 with TRBJ1-4; 8 nucleotides align to TRBD1. The germline gives CDR1 SGHVS, CDR2 FQNEAQ. V lost 5 bases and J lost 8; bases outside the gene matches: 4. The CDR3 totals 13 residues.